Listed here are 16 T cell receptor beta chains from one sample, sequenced in a study of T cells in Graves' hyperthyroidism and ophthalmopathy. Amplification of TCR beta CDR3 regions used RNA as the template. Initially, a first-round RT-PCR of the TCR CDR3 employed the HTBI primer set. Each CDR3 protein gets one entry after TCRdb re-called the multiplex PCR reads with MiXCR. This sample has approximately 870,000 distinct CDR3 sequences, with 35% to 40% found just once. Sequencing was carried out using blood. The receptors come from a man younger than 30 with Graves' hyperthyroidism.

This clonotype was seen a handful of times. The V gene is TRBV6-2 or TRBV6-3, the J gene TRBJ2-7, with 8 bases aligning to TRBD1. The junction had 9 bases not matched to a gene; V was cut back by 6 bases and J by 2 bases. The CDR3 length is 15 residues. Looked up from germline, CDR1 is MNHEY and CDR2 is SVGEGT. The CDR3: CASRPSTGEPYEQYF. The CDR3 coding sequence is TGTGCCAGCAGACCCTCGACAGGGGAACCCTACGAGCAGTACTTC.

The chain employs TRBV29-1 and TRBJ1-2; D possibly corresponds to TRBD1 (6 bases). This CDR3 is 12 amino acids long. Trimming removed 8 bases from V and 4 bases from J, with 14 bases in between. The germline gives CDR1 SQVTM, CDR2 ANQGSEA. In nucleotides, the CDR3 is TGCAGCAGCTCGGACAGATCCTATGGCTACACCTTC. Amino acids: CSSSDRSYGYTF.

Turning to this clonotype: A junction boundary mismatches the germline segment, possibly from a read error. The chain uses TRBV6-5 and TRBJ1-2, with 8 bases fitting TRBD1. The CDR3 length is 13 residues. Germline values: CDR1 MNHEY, CDR2 SVGAGI. CDR3 sequence (DNA): TGTGCCAGCAGTTACTCGATGTTGGGACAGGAAGACTTC. This gives the protein CASSYSMLGQEDF.

This clonotype was seen a handful of times. V gene TRBV3-1 combines with J gene TRBJ2-7, with 8 nucleotides matching TRBD2. Germline V CDR1 and CDR2: LGHDT, YNNKEL (reference sequence). CDR3 size: 15 residues. Trimming at V came to 6 bases and at J to 0 bases, leaving 7 bases not matched to a gene. The CDR3 here is CASRNSGVSSYEQYF. CDR3 bases: TGTGCCAGCAGGAATAGCGGGGTGAGCTCCTACGAGCAGTACTTC.

This clonotype appeared once. The CDR3 sequence is CASSARQGQNTEAFF. The CDR3 coding sequence is TGTGCCAGCAGCGCACGACAGGGACAAAACACTGAAGCTTTCTTT. This rearrangement joins TRBV7-9 to TRBJ1-1, with 7 bases aligning to TRBD1. Germline V gene data show CDR1 as SEHNR and CDR2 as FQNEAQ (reference sequence). The ends lost 5 bases at V and 2 bases at J; junction bases unmatched: 8. The length of the CDR3 is 15 residues.

This clonotype appeared a few times. The chain links TRBV13 to TRBJ1-1, with no clear D. Germline V CDR1 and CDR2: PRHDT, FYEKMQ (reference sequence). The CDR3 length is 15 residues. V was clipped by 2 bases and J by 1 base, with 11 bases between them. In DNA form, the CDR3 reads TGTGCCAGCAGCTTATCAGGACTGGGGAACACTGAAGCTTTCTTT. This encodes CASSLSGLGNTEAFF. The whole variable domain, filled in from reference TRBV13 and TRBJ1-1, reads AAGVIQSPRHLIKEKRETATLKCYPIPRHDTVYWYQQGPGQDPQFLISFYEKMQSDKGSIPDRFSAQQFSDYHSELNMSSLELGDSALYFCASSLSGLGNTEAFFGQGTRLTVV.

The chain couples TRBV7-9 to TRBJ2-7, with TRBD1 identical over 9 bases. The CDR3 runs 15 residues. J gave up 4 bases and V 6 bases, and 10 bases lay outside the gene matches. CDR1 is SEHNR and CDR2 is FQNEAQ in the germline V gene (reference sequence). The CDR3 is CASSATGTGRYEQYF. DNA for the CDR3: TGTGCCAGCAGTGCCACCGGGACAGGGCGGTACGAGCAGTACTTC.

The rearrangement uses TRBV6-5 and TRBJ1-4, with D perhaps TRBD1 (5 bases). The CDR3 spans 13 residues. The V end was cut by 2 bases, the J end by 8 bases, with 9 bases between. Looked up from germline, CDR1 is MNHEY and CDR2 is SVGAGI. This CDR3 is CASSYVGGEKLFF. CDR3 in DNA: TGTGCCAGCAGTTACGTGGGGGGAGAAAAACTGTTTTTT.

On this clonotype: The junction differs from germline at one of its ends, possibly a read error. The rearrangement links TRBV6-1 to TRBJ2-2; TRBD2 agrees at 8 bases. Germline V gives CDR1 MNHNS, CDR2 SASEGT. The CDR3 runs to 12 residues. The CDR3 nucleotides are TGTGCCAGCAGTTATGAGGCGGGGGGGCTGTTTTTT. Its translation: CASSYEAGGLFF.

This clonotype showed up many times. This rearrangement joins TRBV10-3 to TRBJ2-7, with D hard to call. The CDR3 spans 12 residues. V lost 2 bases and J 2 bases, leaving 4 bases between the germline ends. The germline CDR1 and CDR2 sequences are ENHRY and SYGVKD. CDR3 DNA sequence: TGTGCCATCAGTGAGGACCCCTACGAGCAGTACTTC. This sequence encodes CAISEDPYEQYF.

The V gene is TRBV2, the J gene TRBJ2-2, with D perhaps matching TRBD2 (6 bases). There are 15 residues in the CDR3. CDR1 SNHLY and CDR2 FYNNEI come from the germline V gene. Deletions cut 4 bases from V and 3 bases from J, with 12 bases between. CDR3 sequence reads: CASSVAGYDTGELFF. In DNA, the CDR3 is TGTGCCAGCAGTGTTGCGGGGTATGACACCGGGGAGCTGTTTTTT. Full variable domain (rest looked up from reference TRBV2 and TRBJ2-2): EPEVTQTPSHQVTQMGQEVILRCVPISNHLYFYWYRQILGQKVEFLVSFYNNEISEKSEIFDDQFSVERPDGSNFTLKIRSTKLEDSAMYFCASSVAGYDTGELFFGEGSRLTVL.

The V and J genes are TRBV24-1 and TRBJ1-5, with D unresolved. The CDR3 is made up of 13 amino acids. Trimming took 6 bases from V and 6 from J, leaving 11 bases between them. Germline V CDR1 and CDR2: KGHDR, SFDVKD. The CDR3 loop reads CATSSSVGQPQHF. The CDR3, as DNA: TGTGCCACCAGTTCGTCCGTCGGTCAGCCCCAGCATTTT.

Notes on this clonotype: No conserved phenylalanine or tryptophan is present at the end of the CDR3, so a read error is the likely explanation. The V call is TRBV7-2, the J call TRBJ1-1; possibly TRBD1 for D (6 bases). CDR3 size: 14 residues. Germline CDR1 is SGHTA and CDR2 is FQGNSA. V was pared by 4 bases and J by 3 bases, with 12 bases between. The DNA of the CDR3 is TGTGCCAGCAGCTCCGGGACAAAAGACACTGAAGCTTTCCTT. Protein sequence: CASSSGTKDTEAFL.

This clonotype has only one observation. The chain employs TRBV29-1 and TRBJ1-6; D is possibly TRBD1 (6 bases). V was pared by 6 bases and J by 7 bases, with 10 bases between. CDR3 length equals 12 residues. The germline CDR1 and CDR2 sequences are SQVTM and ANQGSEA. The CDR3 DNA is TGCAGCGTAAAAGGGGGGAATTCACCCCTCCACTTT. Translated, it gives CSVKGGNSPLHF.

This chain connects TRBV4-3 to TRBJ1-1; the match to TRBD1 covers 7 bases. This CDR3 has 15 residues. V dropped 4 bases and J dropped 6; count of bases not matched to a gene: 11. CDR1 and CDR2 from the germline V gene are LGHNA and YSLEER. The CDR3 loop is CASSRSPRGMAEAFF. The CDR3 region has the DNA TGCGCCAGCAGCCGATCCCCCAGGGGGATGGCTGAAGCTTTCTTT.

J is TRBJ1-1 and V is TRBV5-8; D may be TRBD1 (5 bases). The V gene's germline CDR1 is SGHTS and CDR2 YDEGEE. V lost 4 bases, J lost 7 bases, and 17 bases lay in between. The CDR3 spans 14 residues. The CDR3 sequence is CASSQGEVPVEAFF. In DNA, the CDR3 is TGTGCCAGCAGCCAAGGGGAAGTCCCTGTTGAAGCTTTCTTT.